The rows below give T cell receptor beta chains drawn from one sample of a study of shared clonotypes between healthy human individuals. Method: immunoSEQ multiplex PCR; TCRdb's copy keeps in-frame clones and lacks some. The data contain millions of clones, roughly 95% of them singletons. The sequenced sample consisted of naive CD4+ T cells sorted from blood. The source is a man aged 18 to 29 in good health. CDR3s include the opening cysteine and the closing phenylalanine or tryptophan. A D gene is named only where the DNA matches it firmly. Only part of the rows carry a size: once, few, many, or a class if the clone is expanded.

v_gene,abundance,j_gene,d_gene,CDR3aa,CDR3nt
TRBV7-9,-,TRBJ2-6,-,CASSKKGRGVGSGANVLTF,TGTGCCAGCAGCAAAAAAGGACGGGGTGTCGGGTCTGGGGCCAACGTCCTGACTTTC
TRBV7-9,-,TRBJ2-7,-,CASSSGTTYEQYF,TGTGCCAGCAGCTCCGGGACGACCTACGAGCAGTACTTC
TRBV1,-,TRBJ2-4,-,CTSSQERTSGRVAKNIQYF,TGCACCAGCAGCCAAGAAAGAACTAGCGGGAGGGTAGCCAAAAACATTCAGTACTTC
TRBV4-3,-,TRBJ2-7,-,CASSQYQGNSYEQYF,TGCGCCAGCAGCCAATATCAGGGAAACTCCTACGAGCAGTACTTC
TRBV7-8,-,TRBJ1-2,TRBD1,CASSFDRGNYGYTF,TGTGCCAGCAGCTTCGACAGGGGAAACTATGGCTACACCTTC
TRBV27,-,TRBJ2-6,-,CASSLFGRASGANVLTF,TGTGCCAGCAGTTTATTCGGGCGGGCCTCTGGGGCCAACGTCCTGACTTTC
TRBV2,-,TRBJ2-7,TRBD1,CASSETGAFGEQYF,TGTGCCAGCAGTGAGACAGGGGCCTTTGGGGAGCAGTACTTC
TRBV2,-,TRBJ2-1,-,CASKEDVPHEQFF,TGTGCCAGCAAAGAGGACGTCCCCCATGAGCAGTTCTTC
TRBV5-4,-,TRBJ2-5,-,CASSLDLPQTQYF,TGTGCCAGCAGCTTGGACTTACCCCAGACCCAGTACTTC
TRBV25-1,-,TRBJ2-5,-,CASSPGSAKTQYF,TGTGCCAGCAGCCCCGGGAGTGCCAAGACCCAGTACTTC
TRBV25-1,-,TRBJ2-3,TRBD2,CASSGSGTSVTDTQYF,TGTGCCAGCAGTGGTTCCGGGACTAGCGTGACAGATACGCAGTATTTT
TRBV19,-,TRBJ1-5,TRBD1,CATRDGTENQPQHF,TGTGCAACCCGGGACGGGACAGAGAATCAGCCCCAGCATTTT
TRBV27,-,TRBJ2-5,TRBD2,CAGWTSGRARETQYF,TGTGCCGGCTGGACTAGCGGGAGGGCCCGGGAGACCCAGTACTTC
TRBV6-1,-,TRBJ1-2,TRBD1,CASSPDRANGYTF,TGTGCCAGCAGTCCGGACAGGGCAAATGGCTACACCTTC
TRBV6-6,-,TRBJ1-6,-,CASSYLESPLHF,TGTGCCAGCAGTTACCTTGAGTCACCCCTCCACTTT
TRBV20-1,-,TRBJ2-1,-,CSARPRDKQFF,TGCAGTGCTAGACCCCGGGACAAGCAGTTCTTC
TRBV19,-,TRBJ2-3,TRBD1,CASRARDRFTDTQYF,TGTGCCAGTAGGGCCCGGGACAGATTCACAGATACGCAGTATTTT
TRBV6-5,once,TRBJ2-7,-,CASSYGGAPHEQYF,TGTGCCAGCAGTTACGGGGGGGCCCCCCACGAGCAGTACTTC
TRBV5-1,-,TRBJ1-1,-,CASSLGSRDTEAFF,TGCGCCAGCAGCTTGGGTTCCCGGGACACTGAAGCTTTCTTT
TRBV7-7,-,TRBJ2-1,TRBD2,CASSLAGTSGDNEQFF,TGTGCTAGCAGCTTAGCCGGGACTAGCGGCGACAATGAGCAGTTCTTC
TRBV18,many,TRBJ2-5,-,CASSPEIQETQYF,TGTGCCAGCTCACCTGAGATACAAGAGACCCAGTACTTC
TRBV19,-,TRBJ1-1,-,CASSIRQVNTEAFF,TGTGCCAGTAGTATCAGGCAGGTGAACACTGAAGCTTTCTTT
TRBV5-1,once,TRBJ2-1,TRBD2,CASSLAVAGNNEQFF,TGCGCCAGCAGCTTGGCGGTAGCGGGGAACAATGAGCAGTTCTTC
TRBV11-3,-,TRBJ2-2,-,CASSWSTGELFF,TGTGCCAGCAGCTGGAGCACCGGGGAGCTGTTTTTT
TRBV6-1,once,TRBJ1-4,-,CASSAQGGEKLFF,TGTGCCAGCAGTGCACAGGGAGGTGAAAAACTGTTTTTT
TRBV6-5,-,TRBJ2-5,-,CASSYSAPGEEGEYF,TGTGCCAGCAGTTACTCGGCCCCCGGGGAGGAAGGAGAGTACTTC
TRBV28,-,TRBJ2-7,-,CASSGTQSSYEQYF,TGTGCCAGCAGTGGGACTCAGAGCTCCTACGAGCAGTACTTC
TRBV18,-,TRBJ1-2,TRBD1,CASSPFQGEINYGYTF,TGTGCCAGCTCACCGTTCCAGGGGGAGATAAACTATGGCTACACCTTC
TRBV6-4,-,TRBJ1-5,-,CASSDSNGQPQHF,TGTGCCAGCAGTGACTCTAACGGTCAGCCCCAGCATTTT
TRBV30,-,TRBJ2-2,-,CAWILHFDTGELFF,TGTGCCTGGATCCTTCACTTCGACACCGGGGAGCTGTTTTTT
TRBV10-3,-,TRBJ2-5,TRBD2,CATRTSGGEETQYF,TGTGCCACTAGGACTAGCGGGGGGGAAGAGACCCAGTACTTC